Listed below are T cell receptor beta chains from one sample, sequenced in a study of cytomegalovirus exposure and HLA in healthy donors. The table came from immunoSEQ multiplex PCR; TCRdb's copy has only in-frame clones and leaves some out. The sample includes 100,000 to 130,000 clones, 76% of them seen just once. Sequencing was performed on PBMCs. The receptors here all came from a man younger than 30 in good health and CMV-seronegative. The CDR3 runs from the conserved cysteine through the conserved F or W. A D gene is named only where the DNA matches it firmly. Clone size is not always given. Where it is, it says once, few, many or a class for expanded clones.

j_call | d_call | v_call | clone_size | cdr3_aa | cdr3_nt
TRBJ1-5 | NA | TRBV6-5 | NA | CASRGEGVNQPQHF | TGTGCCAGCAGGGGGGAGGGGGTCAATCAGCCCCAGCATTTT
TRBJ1-5 | NA | TRBV5-1 | NA | CASSSTTGRGQPQHF | TGCGCCAGCAGCTCCACCACAGGGCGAGGCCAGCCCCAGCATTTT
TRBJ2-1 | TRBD2 | TRBV9 | NA | CASTSGGPGNEQFF | TGTGCCAGCACAAGCGGGGGGCCAGGGAATGAGCAGTTCTTC
TRBJ2-3 | TRBD1 | TRBV5-4 | NA | CASSLELDRGTDTQYF | TGTGCCAGCAGCTTGGAGCTAGACAGGGGGACAGATACGCAGTATTTT
TRBJ2-7 | NA | TRBV7-2 | NA | CASSQGLAGSSYEQYF | TGTGCCAGCAGCCAAGGCCTTGCGGGGAGCTCCTACGAGCAGTACTTC
TRBJ2-1 | TRBD2 | TRBV19 | once | CASQPVGGASYNEQFF | TGTGCCAGCCAGCCGGTGGGAGGGGCATCCTACAATGAGCAGTTCTTC
TRBJ1-2 | NA | TRBV7-2 | NA | CASSLLGDPNYGYTF | TGTGCCAGCAGCCTACTGGGAGATCCCAACTATGGCTACACCTTC
TRBJ2-2 | NA | TRBV7-9 | NA | CASSLWGQGNTGELFF | TGTGCCAGCAGCTTATGGGGGCAGGGAAACACCGGGGAGCTGTTTTTT
TRBJ2-6 | NA | TRBV5-1 | NA | CASSLVGGANVLTF | TGCGCCAGCAGCTTGGTCGGTGGGGCCAACGTCCTGACTTTC
TRBJ1-3 | NA | TRBV7-2 | NA | CASRPTYPVPAGNTIYF | TGTGCCAGCAGACCCACGTATCCGGTCCCGGCTGGAAACACCATATATTTT
TRBJ2-2 | NA | TRBV7-6 | NA | CASSLGWDIGNTGELFF | TGTGCCAGCAGCTTAGGCTGGGACATCGGAAACACCGGGGAGCTGTTTTTT
TRBJ2-5 | TRBD2 | TRBV7-2 | NA | CASSSGLAGGNQETQYF | TGTGCCAGCAGCTCGGGGCTAGCGGGGGGGAACCAAGAGACCCAGTACTTC